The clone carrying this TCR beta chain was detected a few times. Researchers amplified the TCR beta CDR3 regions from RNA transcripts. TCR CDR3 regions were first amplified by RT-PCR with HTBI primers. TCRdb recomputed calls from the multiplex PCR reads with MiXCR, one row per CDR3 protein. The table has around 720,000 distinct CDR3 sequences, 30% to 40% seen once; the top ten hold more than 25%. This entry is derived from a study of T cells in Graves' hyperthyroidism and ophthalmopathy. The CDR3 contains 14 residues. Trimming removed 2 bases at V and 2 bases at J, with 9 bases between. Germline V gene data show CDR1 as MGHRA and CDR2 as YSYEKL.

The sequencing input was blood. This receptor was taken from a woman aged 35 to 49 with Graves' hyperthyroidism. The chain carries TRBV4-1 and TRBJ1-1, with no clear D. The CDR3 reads CASSQPRSNTEAFF. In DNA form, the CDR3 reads TGCGCCAGCAGCCAACCCCGTTCTAACACTGAAGCTTTCTTT.